This T cell receptor (beta chain) stems from a study of TIL therapy for anti-PD-1-resistant metastatic lung cancer. About the research overall: Patients then received nivolumab; progressors got lymphodepletion, TIL and IL-2. Tumors carried a median about 1.6 non-synonymous mutations per megabase.

On this clone: Antigen: not known.

Unmatched junction bases numbered 8, after V lost 5 bases and J lost 1 base. The length of the CDR3 is 17 residues. CDR1 is SEHNR and CDR2 is FQNEAQ in the germline V gene (reference sequence). The libraries were made with immunoSEQ v3. Some clones are missing from TCRdb's copy, which holds only in-frame ones; the method was immunoSEQ multiplex PCR. The sample includes some 60,000 clones, 55% to 70% of them seen just once. Findings and limits, study-wide: Patients were highly selected, enriched for treatment-naive, never-smoker and oncogene-addicted cases.

Time point described: pre-treatment sample, taken before nivolumab and TIL therapy. Adults with stage 4 NSCLC were enrolled in a phase I trial. This specimen consisted of blood, obtained at baseline. The receptor's source is a person aged 25 to 85 with non-small cell lung cancer. The genes are TRBV7-9 and TRBJ1-5, with TRBD1 matching over 10 bases. Here the CDR3 DNA reads TGTGCCAGCAGCCCTAGCCGACAGGGGGCGAGCAATCAGCCCCAGCATTTT. This gives the protein CASSPSRQGASNQPQHF.